This T cell receptor (beta chain) came from a study of blood T cell repertoires in COVID-19 (dated by TCRdb to the early 2020s). Study-wide context: Samples covering the acute and convalescent phases of COVID-19 were provided by collaborators in the United States, Italy and Spain. The prospective study material was composed of cDNA or gDNA derived from T cells, B-cell-depleted T cells, or PBMCs. Deeply sampled blood TCRbeta repertoires from subjects exposed to, actively infected with, or recovered from COVID-19 were included in the dataset. The repertoires were released in a freely available public database meant as a resource for research on the immune response to SARS-CoV-2. The samples were drawn from two sources: the first 160 participants of the ongoing ImmuneRACE study, and 1,000 to 1,500 subjects contributed by 6 global collaborators. The sample metadata nearly always contained a de-identified subject ID, COVID-19 status, age in years and sex. Where available, HLA class I and class II types were taken from metadata supplied by the sample provider and were not determined by assay-based typing.

Broader findings and caveats from the paper: How much clinical and demographic metadata was included differed by source and by participant, and the metadata was provided uncurated.

The cysteine opens and the phenylalanine closes a CDR3 of 14 amino acids. Just the 42-base CDR3 DNA is kept, in frame starting at base 1. Reading the germline V gene gives CDR1 SGHRS and CDR2 YFSETQ. The V and J ends are trimmed by 1 base and 8 bases, leaving 12 bases between them. About this clone: Its antigen specificity is not known. It has no much larger one-base neighbor in the sample; base qualities were not kept.

The immunoSEQ Assay, a bias-controlled multiplex PCR, was used to amplify TCRbeta CDR3 regions from genomic DNA. On the study's bioinformatics: The number of nucleated cells in each sample was estimated from the amplification of reference gene primers within the assay. To quantify the absolute abundance of each unique TCRbeta CDR3 rearrangement, sequence reads were collapsed and filtered. For each sample, productive Simpson clonality was calculated by taking the square root of Simpson's diversity index across productive rearrangements. TCRdb stores this immuneACCESS table with in-frame sequences only. Part of the clones is absent; in the studies checked, under half of the shortfall reflects unresolved V genes, and no reason is known for the rest. V and J calls and clone size are copied from that table; D and trimming were computed from the DNA. The sample yields 110,000 to 150,000 clones; around 82% were counted once. The top ten clonotypes cover 5.5% to 7% of the sample.

Participants in the prospective study were aged roughly 18 to 90 years, lived in 24 United States geographic areas, and enrolled through a virtual design. Cohort assignment in the prospective study relied on participant-reported clinical history from a screening survey and a study questionnaire. Recovered participants in ImmuneRACE Cohort 3 were defined by two consecutive negative NP/OP PCR tests, clearance by a healthcare professional, or resolution of symptoms. In the prospective study, mobile phlebotomists collected whole blood, serum and a nasopharyngeal or oropharyngeal swab from each participant. Additional blood draws and questionnaires over an approximately 2-month period could optionally be provided by prospective study participants. Blood samples from the prospective study were shipped frozen or at room temperature prior to DNA extraction.

This chain joins TRBV5-1 to TRBJ1-4; the D gene cannot be named for sure. This TCR was recovered from a woman between 50 and 59 years old who had recovered from COVID-19. The sequenced sample was PBMCs or T cells enriched from blood (not recorded which). The sequenced DNA is TGCGCCAGCAGCTTGCAGGAAGGGAGAGAAAAACTGTTTTTT. This gives the protein CASSLQEGREKLFF. Outside the CDR3, residues come from the reference TRBV5-1 and TRBJ1-4 proteins, so the full variable domain is: KAGVTQTPRYLIKTRGQQVTLSCSPISGHRSVSWYQQTPGQGLQFLFEYFSETQRNKGNFPGRFSGRQFSNSRSEMNVSTLELGDSALYLCASSLQEGREKLFFGSGTQLSVL.